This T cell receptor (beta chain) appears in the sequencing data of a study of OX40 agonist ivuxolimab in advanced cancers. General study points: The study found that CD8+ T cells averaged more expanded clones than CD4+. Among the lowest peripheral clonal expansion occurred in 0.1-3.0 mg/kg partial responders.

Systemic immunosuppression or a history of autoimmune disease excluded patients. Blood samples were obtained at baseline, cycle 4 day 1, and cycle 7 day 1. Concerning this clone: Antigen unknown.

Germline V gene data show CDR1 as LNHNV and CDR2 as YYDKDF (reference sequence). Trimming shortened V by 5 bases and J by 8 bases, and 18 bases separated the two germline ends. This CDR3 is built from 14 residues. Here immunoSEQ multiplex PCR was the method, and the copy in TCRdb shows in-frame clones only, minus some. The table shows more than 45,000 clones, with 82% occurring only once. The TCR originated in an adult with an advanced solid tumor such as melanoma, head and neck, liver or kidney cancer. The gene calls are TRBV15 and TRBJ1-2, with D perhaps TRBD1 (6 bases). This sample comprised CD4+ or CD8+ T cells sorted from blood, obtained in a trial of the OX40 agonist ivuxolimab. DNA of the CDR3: TGTGCCACCAGCCGCCCCGACAGGACCCGGGGCTACACCTTC. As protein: CATSRPDRTRGYTF.